The rows below give T cell receptor beta chains drawn from one sample of a study of T cell repertoires in cytomegalovirus infection. These receptors have no identified antigens. TCRdb used MiXCR to reprocess the reads, holding one entry per CDR3 protein. The profile covers 200,000 or so distinct CDR3 sequences, with 35% to 40% appearing a single time and 55% to 60% taken by the ten largest. The material was CD8+ T cells from cultured PBMCs, obtained from culture after CMV antigen stimulation. The receptor source for this set is a human donor in good health (CMV status not recorded). Some clones in this sample may be carry-over from other donors' samples. CDR3s include the opening cysteine and the closing phenylalanine or tryptophan. The D gene is left open where the match is weak. Size tells how often a clone was seen (once, few, many) or the class of an expanded clone, and some rows leave it out.

>few|TRBJ1-1|.|TRBV6-1
TGTGCCAGCAGTGATGCGGGACACCTAAGGGACACTGAAGCTTTCTTT
CASSDAGHLRDTEAFF
>.|TRBJ1-2|TRBD1|TRBV6-5
TGTGCCAGCAGTTACGCTCCGACAGGGTGGGATGGCTACACCTTC
CASSYAPTGWDGYTF
>once|TRBJ1-2|TRBD1|TRBV29-1
TGCAGCGTTGGGCAGGGGGGAGACTACACCTTC
CSVGQGGDYTF
>.|TRBJ2-1|.|TRBV7-3
TGTGCCAGCAGCTTAACTCGCGGATCGCAGTTCTTC
CASSLTRGSQFF
>.|TRBJ1-1|.|TRBV6-1
TGTGCCAGCAGTGAAGAAGAGGGGAGGGACACTGAAGCTTTCTTT
CASSEEEGRDTEAFF
>few|TRBJ1-1|.|TRBV7-3
TGTGCCAGCAGCTACGCAGGGAACACTGAAGCTTTCTTT
CASSYAGNTEAFF
>.|TRBJ2-7|.|TRBV7-2
TGTGCCAGCAGCTTAGCCGGGCAGTTCTCCTACGAGCAGTACTTC
CASSLAGQFSYEQYF
>.|TRBJ2-3|TRBD1|TRBV12-3/TRBV12-4
TGTGCCAGCAGTTTAGGCCTGGGACAGGGATTATTTATAGATACGCAGTATTTT
CASSLGLGQGLFIDTQYF
>few|TRBJ2-1|.|TRBV7-8
TGTGCCAGCAGCTCCCCCCCCCGGCGGGGCTCCTACAATGAGCAGTTCTTC
CASSSPPRRGSYNEQFF
>few|TRBJ1-1|.|TRBV9
TGTGCCAGCAGCGTAGGTCTCGGGGGAGGGACTGAAGCTTTCTTT
CASSVGLGGGTEAFF
>.|TRBJ2-5|TRBD1|TRBV6-6
TGTGCCAGCATTCCTTGGTCGGGACAGGGTGGCCAAGAGTCCCAGTACTTC
CASIPWSGQGGQESQYF
>few|TRBJ2-3|.|TRBV7-3
TGTGCCAGCGTTCCGGGCACCTTCACAGATACGCAGTATTTT
CASVPGTFTDTQYF
>.|TRBJ2-7|.|TRBV2
TGTGCCAGCAGTGTTAGTGGTCTCTACGAGCAGTACTTC
CASSVSGLYEQYF